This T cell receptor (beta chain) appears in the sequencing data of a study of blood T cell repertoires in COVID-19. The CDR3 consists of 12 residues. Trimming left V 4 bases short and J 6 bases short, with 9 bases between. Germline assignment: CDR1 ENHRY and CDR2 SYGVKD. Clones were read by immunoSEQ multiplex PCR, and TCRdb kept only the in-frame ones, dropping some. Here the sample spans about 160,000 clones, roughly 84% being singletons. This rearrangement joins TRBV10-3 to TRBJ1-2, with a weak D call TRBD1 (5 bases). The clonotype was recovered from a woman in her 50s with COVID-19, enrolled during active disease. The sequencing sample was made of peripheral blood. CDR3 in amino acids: CAISAGGDGYTF. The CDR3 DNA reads TGTGCCATCAGTGCTGGGGGGGATGGCTACACCTTC.